The 16 T cell receptor beta chains presented below share a single source sample, sequenced in a study of control samples from healthy donors and cancer patients. Assay used: immunoSEQ multiplex PCR; TCRdb lists only in-frame clones, some missing. Among 95,000 to 130,000 clones, approximately 93% were seen once, and the ten largest hold less than 3.5%. The sample taken for sequencing was blood. These receptors were taken from a man aged 25-45 years in good health.

CDR3 protein: CASSQQKTSGNTIYF. The CDR3 DNA follows: TGTGCCAGTAGTCAACAGAAGACCTCTGGAAACACCATATATTTT. The chain combines TRBV19 with TRBJ1-3, with no clear D. Germline-derived CDR1 and CDR2 are LNHDA and SQIVND (reference sequence). This CDR3 contains 15 residues. The ends were cut back, 5 bases at V and 0 bases at J, with 11 bases in the middle.

This chain joins TRBV6-5 and TRBJ1-2, with a tentative D call TRBD1 (5 bases). Trimming cost V 6 bases and J 5 bases, with 13 bases left between them. This CDR3 has 13 residues. CDR1 and CDR2 from the germline V gene are MNHEY and SVGAGI. The CDR3, as DNA: TGTGCCAGCAGCCATGGGACCGGTTATGGCTACACCTTC. Amino acid sequence: CASSHGTGYGYTF.

V and J are TRBV3-1 (or the pseudogene TRBV3-2) and TRBJ2-5, with a weak D call TRBD1 (5 bases). V gave up 2 bases and J gave up 0 bases, with 10 bases separating them. The V gene's germline CDR1 is LGHDT and CDR2 YNNKEL (reference sequence). The CDR3 consists of 15 residues. CDR3 region: CASSQSDSYQETQYF. CDR3 in DNA: TGTGCCAGCAGCCAATCAGACAGTTACCAAGAGACCCAGTACTTC.

V gene TRBV19 combines with J gene TRBJ1-5; D gene uncertain. CDR3 length: 15 amino acids. CDR1 and CDR2 from the germline V gene are LNHDA and SQIVND (reference sequence). V was cut by 6 bases and J by 1 base, with 13 bases left in between. CDR3 in amino acids: CASSFAGASNQPQHF. DNA for the CDR3: TGTGCCAGTAGCTTCGCGGGCGCGAGCAATCAGCCCCAGCATTTT.

The chain is built from TRBV6-5 and TRBJ2-7; possible D gene TRBD1, 5 bases. Germline V CDR1 and CDR2: MNHEY, SVGAGI. V was clipped by 4 bases and J by 0 bases, with 10 bases between them. This CDR3 is built from 14 residues. The CDR3 nucleotides are TGTGCCAGCAGTTGGACAACGAGCTCCTACGAGCAGTACTTC. Residues: CASSWTTSSYEQYF.

The chain joins TRBV30 to TRBJ2-3; 8 bases fit TRBD2. V dropped 3 bases and J dropped 5; count of bases not matched to a gene: 10. Germline CDR1 is GTSNPN and CDR2 is SVGIG (reference sequence). This CDR3 is 15 amino acids long. CDR3 nucleotide sequence: TGTGCCTGGAGCGTTCTCCGGGGGGGCCAAGATACGCAGTATTTT. Encoded protein: CAWSVLRGGQDTQYF.

V is TRBV15 and J is TRBJ2-2, with 7 nucleotides matching TRBD1. J was trimmed by 5 bases and V by 0 bases; bases with no gene match: 15. Per germline, CDR1 LNHNV and CDR2 YYDKDF (reference sequence). CDR3 size: 19 residues. The CDR3 DNA reads as TGTGCCACCAGCAGAGATCAACCTAGGGGGCAGGGTGGTACCGGGGAGCTGTTTTTT. Protein sequence: CATSRDQPRGQGGTGELFF.

The chain recombines TRBV12-3 or TRBV12-4 with TRBJ1-5; a possible D gene is TRBD1 (6 bases). The CDR3 is made up of 12 amino acids. V lost 8 bases to trimming and J lost 5 bases, with 10 bases between them. This CDR3 reads CASLEGDQPQHF. CDR3 bases: TGTGCCAGCCTGGAGGGGGATCAGCCCCAGCATTTT.

The chain links TRBV7-3 to TRBJ2-1; no firm D call. The germline gives CDR1 SGHTA, CDR2 FQGTGA. The CDR3 extends over 15 amino acids. Trimming pared 2 bases from V and 3 bases from J, leaving 11 bases between. The CDR3 region is CASSLFSGDYNEQFF. Written as DNA, the CDR3 is TGTGCCAGCAGCTTATTTAGTGGGGACTACAATGAGCAGTTCTTC. The full variable domain, completed using reference TRBV7-3 and TRBJ2-1, is GAGVSQTPSNKVTEKGKYVELRCDPISGHTALYWYRQSLGQGPEFLIYFQGTGAADDSGLPNDRFFAVRPEGSVSTLKIQRTERGDSAVYLCASSLFSGDYNEQFFGPGTRLTVL.

The chain carries TRBV6-5 and TRBJ1-1, with D maybe TRBD1 (6 bases). Germline V lookup: CDR1 MNHEY, CDR2 SVGAGI. Trimming cost V 6 bases and J 0 bases, with 14 bases left between them. The CDR3 contains 15 residues. CDR3 DNA: TGTGCCAGCAGAATCTTTAGGGACATGAACACTGAAGCTTTCTTT. The encoded protein is CASRIFRDMNTEAFF.

The J gene is TRBJ2-6, the V gene TRBV2; TRBD1 might be the D (5 bases). CDR1 is SNHLY, CDR2 FYNNEI, per germline. The CDR3 has 15 amino acids. V was pared by 6 bases and J by 0 bases, with 9 bases between. The CDR3 loop is CASRQGSSGANVLTF. The DNA for the CDR3 is TGTGCCAGCAGGCAGGGTTCCTCTGGGGCCAACGTCCTGACTTTC. The full variable domain, in which reference TRBV2 and TRBJ2-6 provide the parts outside the CDR3, is EPEVTQTPSHQVTQMGQEVILRCVPISNHLYFYWYRQILGQKVEFLVSFYNNEISEKSEIFDDQFSVERPDGSNFTLKIRSTKLEDSAMYFCASRQGSSGANVLTFGAGSRLTVL.

The V call is TRBV2, the J call TRBJ1-3; possible D gene TRBD1, 6 bases. This CDR3 is 14 amino acids long. V lost 4 bases to trimming and J lost 1 base, with 8 bases between them. Germline-derived CDR1 and CDR2 are SNHLY and FYNNEI. This CDR3 reads CASSGDTSGNTIYF. CDR3 bases: TGTGCCAGCAGTGGGGACACGTCTGGAAACACCATATATTTT.

This clone came up once. This sequence joins TRBV25-1 and TRBJ1-4; tentative D call: TRBD1 (5 bases). Looked up from germline, CDR1 is MGHDK and CDR2 is SYGVNS. The V and J ends lost 8 bases and 4 bases respectively, with 11 bases between them. The CDR3 loop spans 13 amino acids. The CDR3 loop reads CASGGTLNEKLFF. The CDR3 DNA is TGTGCCAGCGGGGGGACTCTTAATGAAAAACTGTTTTTT.

This clone was found once. This chain joins TRBV10-2 and TRBJ2-2; D call uncertain. CDR3 length equals 10 residues. V was pared by 8 bases and J by 6 bases, with 4 bases between. Per germline, CDR1 WSHSY and CDR2 SAAADI. The CDR3 bases are TGCGCCAGCGGGGCCGGGGAGCTGTTTTTT. Translating gives CASGAGELFF.

This chain joins TRBV2 and TRBJ2-7; no clear D gene. Deletions cut 3 bases from V and 4 bases from J, with 4 bases between. This CDR3 spans 11 amino acids. Germline V lookup: CDR1 SNHLY, CDR2 FYNNEI. CDR3 DNA: TGTGCCAGCAGTGATAGGTACGAGCAGTACTTC. Translation gives CASSDRYEQYF.

The rearrangement links TRBV7-2 to TRBJ2-7, with D perhaps matching TRBD1 or TRBD2 (5 bases each). Trimming took off 1 base at V and 2 bases at J, with 12 bases between the two ends. Germline assignment: CDR1 SGHTA and CDR2 FQGNSA. CDR3 length: 15 residues. CDR3 nucleotides: TGTGCCAGCAGCTTAGAAGCGGACATTACCTACGAGCAGTACTTC. This sequence encodes CASSLEADITYEQYF.